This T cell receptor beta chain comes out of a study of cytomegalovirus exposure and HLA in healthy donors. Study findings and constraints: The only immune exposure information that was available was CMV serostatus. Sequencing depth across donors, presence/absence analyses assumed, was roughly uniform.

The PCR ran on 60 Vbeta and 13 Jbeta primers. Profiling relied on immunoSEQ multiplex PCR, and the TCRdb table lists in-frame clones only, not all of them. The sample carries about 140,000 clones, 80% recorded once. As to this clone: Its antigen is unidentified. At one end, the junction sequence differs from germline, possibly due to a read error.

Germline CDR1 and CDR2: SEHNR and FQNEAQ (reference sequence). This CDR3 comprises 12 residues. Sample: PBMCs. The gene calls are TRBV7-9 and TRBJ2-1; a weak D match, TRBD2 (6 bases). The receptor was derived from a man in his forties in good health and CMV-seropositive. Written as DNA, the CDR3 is TGTTCCAGCAGCTTCGGCGGGGTTGAGCAGTTCTTC. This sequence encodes CSSSFGGVEQFF. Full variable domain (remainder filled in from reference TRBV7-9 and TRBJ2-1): DTGVSQNPRHKITKRGQNVTFRCDPISEHNRLYWYRQTLGQGPEFLTYFQNEAQLEKSRLLSDRFSAERPKGSFSTLEIQRTEQGDSAMYLCSSSFGGVEQFFGPGTRLTVL.